These 25 T cell receptor beta chains were all obtained from the same sample, sequenced in a study of blood T cells in healthy people across ages. Next came a second PCR, run for 7 to 11 cycles, which used a sample-barcoded 5' primer along with a J-beta primer mix. TCRdb passed the 5' RACE reads through MiXCR, listing each CDR3 protein once. Among nearly 800,000 distinct CDR3 sequences listed, around 25% were seen once. These sequences were also reported in another study, on T cells of mothers and their children.

The sample consisted of blood. These TCRs come from a boy aged 5-17 years in good health.

The rearrangement links TRBV2 to TRBJ2-5; D remains unclear. Near its end, the DNA agrees better with TRBJ2-7, so the J call may be wrong. The length of the CDR3 is 13 residues. From germline, CDR1 is SNHLY and CDR2 FYNNEI. CDR3 sequence reads: CASRQDGSYEQYF. The CDR3 DNA follows: TGTGCCAGCCGTCAGGATGGGTCCTACGAGCAGTACTTC.

In DNA form, the CDR3 reads TGTGCCAGCAGCCAAGCTGCGGGCGTCTCCTACGAGCAGTACTTC. Amino acid sequence: CASSQAAGVSYEQYF. This sequence joins TRBV4-2 and TRBJ2-7; possibly TRBD2 for D (5 bases). Between the trimmed V and J ends, which lost 1 base and 0 bases, there was a span of 10 bases. Looked up from germline, CDR1 is LGHNA and CDR2 is YNFKEQ. The CDR3 totals 15 residues.

The J gene is TRBJ1-6, the V gene TRBV7-2; perhaps TRBD1 as D (5 bases). The CDR3 has 15 amino acids. Between the trimmed V and J ends, which lost 5 bases and 10 bases, there was a span of 18 bases. CDR1 and CDR2 (germline): SGHTA, FQGNSA. The CDR3: CASSRGPGVSSPLHF. CDR3 DNA: TGTGCCAGCAGCCGCGGCCCGGGGGTATCGTCACCCCTCCACTTT.

This clonotype was observed a few times. This chain links TRBV5-5 with TRBJ2-1; D remains unclear. The V end was cut by 0 bases, the J end by 2 bases, with 9 bases between. This CDR3 region has 15 residues. Germline V gives CDR1 SGHKS, CDR2 YYEKEE (reference sequence). CDR3 in amino acids: CASSLAISTYNEQFF. The CDR3 bases are TGTGCCAGCAGCTTGGCGATATCAACCTACAATGAGCAGTTCTTC.

The chain has TRBV6-2 or TRBV6-3 and TRBJ1-6, with D possibly TRBD1 on 5 matching bases. The CDR3 loop spans 15 amino acids. Germline-derived CDR1 and CDR2 are MNHEY and SVGEGT. V lost 7 bases and J 10 bases, leaving 20 bases between the germline ends. The CDR3 is CASIEWDRGESPLHF. The CDR3 DNA follows: TGTGCCAGCATTGAATGGGACCGGGGTGAATCACCCCTCCACTTT.

The chain has TRBV6-1 and TRBJ1-1; unclear D gene. The CDR3 consists of 15 residues. The ends were cut back, 6 bases at V and 5 bases at J, with 19 bases in the middle. From germline, CDR1 is MNHNS and CDR2 SASEGT. As DNA, the CDR3 is TGTGCCAGCAGCGCCGAGTCACCTAATTATACTGAAGCTTTCTTT. Protein product: CASSAESPNYTEAFF.

This clonotype was recorded at least ten times. This chain links TRBV28 with TRBJ1-1; 10 bases line up with TRBD1. The V and J ends lost 5 bases and 3 bases, in that order; junction bases with no gene match: 9. CDR3 length equals 16 residues. From germline, CDR1 is MDHEN and CDR2 SYDVKM. CDR3 amino acids: CASSAVDRGRDTEAFF. The CDR3 nucleotides are TGTGCCAGCAGTGCCGTCGACAGGGGGCGAGACACTGAAGCTTTCTTT.

This clonotype was picked up a small number of times. V is TRBV7-8 and J is TRBJ2-7; tentatively, D is TRBD1 (6 bases). The germline V gene has CDR1 SGHVS and CDR2 FQNEAQ. The CDR3 is 16 amino acids. V was trimmed by 2 bases and J by 3 bases, leaving 17 bases between them. CDR3 sequence (DNA): TGTGCCAGCAGCTTAAGGGGGAGACGGGTCAGCTACGAGCAGTACTTC. This gives the protein CASSLRGRRVSYEQYF.

This clonotype showed up just a few times. This chain joins TRBV7-9 and TRBJ1-4, with D possibly being TRBD1 (6 bases). V dropped 8 bases and J dropped 4 bases, with 17 bases sitting between them. The CDR3 runs to 15 residues. Germline CDR1 is SEHNR and CDR2 is FQNEAQ (reference sequence). DNA of the CDR3: TGTGCCAGCTACAGGGCACCGGGACTTAATGAAAAACTGTTTTTT. It translates to CASYRAPGLNEKLFF.

The chain employs TRBV25-1 and TRBJ2-1; no firm D call. Germline CDR1 is MGHDK and CDR2 is SYGVNS. The CDR3 is 15 amino acids. The germline V and J ends were trimmed by 3 bases and 2 bases, with 11 bases remaining between them. CDR3 region: CASSDSRKPYNEQFF. DNA of the CDR3: TGTGCCAGCAGTGACAGCAGAAAACCCTACAATGAGCAGTTCTTC.

This clonotype was found a few times. The gene calls are TRBV9 and TRBJ2-3; D may match TRBD1 or TRBD2 (5 bases each). CDR1 and CDR2 from the germline V gene are SGDLS and YYNGEE. Trimming took 4 bases from V and 1 from J, leaving 25 bases between them. The CDR3 runs 19 residues. CDR3 in DNA: TGTGCCAGCAGCCCAGCTTTGAGGGGTATAGTACGGGGCACAGATACGCAGTATTTT. Its protein is CASSPALRGIVRGTDTQYF.

This clonotype was seen just once. At one end, the junction sequence differs from germline, possibly due to a read error. The rearrangement uses TRBV12-3 or TRBV12-4 and TRBJ1-1; 9 bases map to TRBD1. The CDR3 extends over 14 amino acids. CDR3 DNA: TGTGCCAGCAGACAACGACAGGGGGGGACTGAAGCTTCCTTT. As protein: CASRQRQGGTEASF.

This chain connects TRBV12-3 or TRBV12-4 to TRBJ2-2, with unresolved D. This CDR3 is built from 12 residues. The V and J ends lost 4 bases and 5 bases respectively, with 5 bases between them. This CDR3 is CASSSFTGELFF. The CDR3 DNA sequence: TGTGCCAGCAGTTCTTTTACCGGGGAGCTGTTTTTT.

The rearrangement links TRBV6-5 to TRBJ1-1; 8 nucleotides match TRBD1. CDR3 length equals 15 residues. Trimming removed 0 bases from V and 5 bases from J; junction bases left unmatched: 5. Germline loops: CDR1 MNHEY, CDR2 SVGAGI. In nucleotides, the CDR3 is TGTGCCAGCAGTTACTCGTTTACAGGGGGGACTGAAGCTTTCTTT. Its translation: CASSYSFTGGTEAFF.

The rearrangement uses TRBV20-1 and TRBJ2-3; the D gene could be TRBD1 or TRBD2 (7 bases each). CDR1 DFQATT and CDR2 SNEGSKA come from the germline V gene (reference sequence). V was pared by 6 bases and J by 1 base, with 26 bases between. The CDR3 extends over 18 amino acids. The CDR3 DNA follows: TGCAGTGCCCGTGGTCGTCAGGGGGGGTTTTATGGCACAGATACGCAGTATTTT. It translates to CSARGRQGGFYGTDTQYF.

This clonotype was recorded many times. The J gene is TRBJ2-3, the V gene TRBV5-1; D gene unclear. The CDR3 has 16 amino acids. CDR1 is SGHRS and CDR2 is YFSETQ in the germline V gene. Between the trimmed V and J ends, which lost 4 bases and 5 bases, there was a span of 20 bases. CDR3 nucleotide sequence: TGCGCCAGCAGCCCCGACTTTTTTCCCCCCGGAGATACGCAGTATTTT. Translated: CASSPDFFPPGDTQYF.

The rearrangement links TRBV7-9 to TRBJ1-2, with D possibly being TRBD1 (5 bases). CDR3 length: 12 amino acids. CDR1 and CDR2 from the germline V gene are SEHNR and FQNEAQ (reference sequence). The CDR3 sequence is CVGWGAVGGYTF. In nucleotides, the CDR3 is TGTGTCGGTTGGGGCGCAGTAGGGGGCTACACCTTC. The full variable domain, rest sourced from reference TRBV7-9 and TRBJ1-2, is DTGVSQNPRHKITKRGQNVTFRCDPISEHNRLYWYRQTLGQGPEFLTYFQNEAQLEKSRLLSDRFSAERPKGSFSTLEIQRTEQGDSAMYLCVGWGAVGGYTFGSGTRLTVV.

This rearrangement joins TRBV5-1 to TRBJ2-3, with D perhaps TRBD2 (6 bases). Trimming cost V 2 bases and J 5 bases, with 12 bases left between them. Germline V gene data show CDR1 as SGHRS and CDR2 as YFSETQ. This CDR3 spans 14 amino acids. The CDR3 region has the DNA TGCGCCAGCAGCTTTTCTAGCGTGATAGATACGCAGTATTTT. Translation: CASSFSSVIDTQYF.

As concerns this clonotype: At one end, the junction sequence differs from germline, possibly due to a read error. CDR3 sequence: CASSEWAGGLSTRYF. The CDR3 DNA follows: TGTGCCAGCAGTGAATGGGCGGGGGGCCTCTCTACGCGGTATTTT. The chain couples TRBV2 to TRBJ2-3, with 8 bases that match TRBD2. The CDR3 totals 15 residues. Germline V gene sequence: CDR1 SNHLY, CDR2 FYNNEI.

This clonotype has a handful of counts. The chain has TRBV20-1 and TRBJ2-5; 8 bases align to TRBD1. This CDR3 has 15 amino acids. V shed 0 bases and J 5 bases; nucleotides not matched to a gene: 8. Germline V CDR1 and CDR2: DFQATT, SNEGSKA (reference sequence). CDR3 sequence (DNA): TGCAGTGCTAGAGAGTTGCAGGGGGCTATGGAGACCCAGTACTTC. Protein: CSARELQGAMETQYF.

As DNA, the CDR3 is TGCGCCAGCAGCCAAGACTCGGCTAGCGGGTTGACGCAGTTCTTC. Translating it yields CASSQDSASGLTQFF. The chain joins TRBV4-3 to TRBJ2-1, with 8 bases identical to TRBD2. V gave up 0 bases and J gave up 12 bases; unmatched junction bases: 10. Germline V gene lookup returns CDR1 LGHNA and CDR2 YSLEER. The CDR3 runs 15 residues.

This clonotype was seen only once. CDR3 protein: CASNPLAGDYNEQFF. The CDR3 DNA reads TGTGCCAGCAACCCCCTAGCGGGAGACTACAATGAGCAGTTCTTC. The chain is built from TRBV6-2 or TRBV6-3 and TRBJ2-1; 10 positions match TRBD2. Germline values: CDR1 MNHEY, CDR2 SVGEGT. CDR3 length: 15 amino acids. With 7 bases clipped from V and 3 bases from J, the junction kept 6 bases outside the gene matches.

This clonotype came up once. The chain couples TRBV11-2 to TRBJ1-3; D gene uncertain. There are 17 residues in the CDR3. The germline V gene encodes CDR1 SGHAT and CDR2 FQNNGV. V dropped 1 base and J dropped 0 bases, with 13 bases sitting between them. CDR3 DNA: TGTGCCAGCAGCTTAGGTCGGGCAGTTCACTCTGGAAACACCATATATTTT. This translates into CASSLGRAVHSGNTIYF.

The chain carries TRBV27 and TRBJ2-3; 9 nucleotides align to TRBD2. Germline CDR1 is MNHEY and CDR2 is SMNVEV (reference sequence). The V segment lost 11 bases and the J segment 3 bases; nucleotides outside the gene matches: 15. The CDR3 contains 16 residues. The CDR3 nucleotides are TGTGCCCTGGACCCAGCCCGCGGGAGGGGAACAGATACGCAGTATTTT. Protein sequence: CALDPARGRGTDTQYF.

V usage is TRBV21-1 and J usage is TRBJ1-5; no check of the table's D call, TRBD1, against the DNA was made. TRBV21-1 is a documented pseudogene. The CDR3 loop spans 18 amino acids. Written as DNA, the CDR3 is TGTGCCAGCAGCAAAACCCCATGTGGGTGGGGCAGGAATCAGCCCCAGCATTTT. It codes for CASSKTPCGWGRNQPQHF.